The 12 T cell receptor beta chains in this list originate from one sample, sequenced in a study of shared clonotypes between healthy human individuals. Some clones are missing from TCRdb's copy, which holds only in-frame ones; the method was immunoSEQ multiplex PCR. The sample lists approximately 2.5 million clones, 90% to 95% seen once, with 0.36% in the top ten. The specimen was naive CD4+ T cells from PBMCs. As to subset: CD45RA+ positively selected. The source of these receptors is a man aged 18 to 35 in good health. Some clones in this sample may be carry-over from other donors' samples.

This chain links TRBV4-1 with TRBJ1-2; 9 bases line up with TRBD1. The CDR3 has 15 amino acids. Trimming at V came to 0 bases and at J to 6 bases, leaving 5 bases not matched to a gene. CDR1 is MGHRA, CDR2 YSYEKL, per germline. This CDR3 reads CASSQDRGTGHGYTF. The CDR3, as DNA: TGCGCCAGCAGCCAAGATAGGGGGACAGGGCATGGCTACACCTTC.

The chain links TRBV5-6 to TRBJ2-4; 9 bases agree with TRBD1. Germline V gives CDR1 SGHDT, CDR2 YYEEEE. This CDR3 has 15 amino acids. V dropped 1 base and J dropped 4; count of bases not matched to a gene: 3. The CDR3 loop is CASSLTGGEKNIQYF. CDR3 coding DNA: TGTGCCAGCAGCTTGACAGGGGGCGAGAAAAACATTCAGTACTTC.

V usage is TRBV11-1 and J usage is TRBJ2-2, with D hard to call. CDR3 length: 19 residues. Germline loops: CDR1 SGHAT, CDR2 FQDESV (reference sequence). Trimming stripped 0 bases from V and 6 bases from J, with 23 bases between. The CDR3 DNA reads TGTGCCAGCAGCTTAGCGCGTACCTACAAGTCTGGGTCCCCCGGGGAGCTGTTTTTT. This gives the protein CASSLARTYKSGSPGELFF.

The rearrangement links TRBV18 to TRBJ1-2; D is unresolved. The CDR3 length is 14 residues. The V gene lost 3 bases and the J gene lost 3 bases, with 11 bases spanning the gap. The germline CDR1 and CDR2 sequences are KGHSH and LQKENI. The CDR3, as DNA: TGTGCCAGCTCACCCGGGCAGCGTTACTATGGCTACACCTTC. It codes for CASSPGQRYYGYTF.

The rearrangement joins TRBV27 to TRBJ1-1; D not resolved. The CDR3 covers 16 residues. Trimming left V 3 bases short and J 1 base short, with 15 bases between. Germline loops: CDR1 MNHEY, CDR2 SMNVEV (reference sequence). The CDR3: CASSFTTRPANTEAFF. The DNA for the CDR3 is TGTGCCAGCAGTTTTACGACACGGCCAGCGAACACTGAAGCTTTCTTT.

In the case of this clone: In the same sample, other DNA sequences code for this CDR3. The chain has TRBV4-1 and TRBJ2-1, with 12 bases identical to TRBD2. The J segment lost 8 bases and the V segment lost 1 base, leaving 3 bases of the junction unmatched. CDR1 is MGHRA, CDR2 YSYEKL, per germline. The CDR3 covers 15 residues. The CDR3 protein is CASSQGLAGGDEQFF. CDR3 bases: TGCGCCAGCAGCCAAGGCCTAGCGGGAGGGGATGAGCAGTTCTTC.

The chain is built from TRBV28 and TRBJ2-5; D unclear. CDR1 is MDHEN and CDR2 is SYDVKM in the germline V gene. Deletions cut 6 bases from V and 7 bases from J, with 24 bases between. The CDR3 totals 16 residues. The CDR3 loop reads CASSSVVVGKPGTQYF. The CDR3, as DNA: TGTGCCAGCAGCTCCGTTGTCGTGGGGAAGCCAGGGACCCAGTACTTC.

J is TRBJ2-3 and V is TRBV7-7; 7 positions agree with TRBD1. The CDR3 contains 14 residues. The J segment lost 1 base and the V segment lost 5 bases, leaving 3 bases of the junction unmatched. CDR1 and CDR2 (germline): SSHAT, FNYEAQ (reference sequence). CDR3 region: CASSRTGRTDTQYF. For the CDR3, the DNA is TGTGCCAGCAGCCGGACAGGACGCACAGATACGCAGTATTTT.

In the case of this clone: Within the sample, other DNA sequences also encode this same CDR3. The rearrangement joins TRBV5-6 to TRBJ2-7; D is undetermined. The CDR3 consists of 13 residues. Germline lookup yields CDR1 SGHDT and CDR2 YYEEEE. V was pared by 3 bases and J by 0 bases, with 7 bases between. This CDR3 reads CASSSDSSYEQYF. CDR3 in DNA: TGTGCCAGCAGCTCAGATAGCTCCTACGAGCAGTACTTC. Full variable domain (missing parts from reference TRBV5-6 and TRBJ2-7): DAGVTQSPTHLIKTRGQQVTLRCSPKSGHDTVSWYQQALGQGPQFIFQYYEEEERQRGNFPDRFSGHQFPNYSSELNVNALLLGDSALYLCASSSDSSYEQYFGPGTRLTVT.

This chain connects TRBV29-1 to TRBJ1-6, with TRBD1 matching over 7 bases. There are 13 residues in the CDR3. The trim removed 5 bases at V and 7 bases at J, leaving 5 bases unmatched. Germline V gene sequence: CDR1 SQVTM, CDR2 ANQGSEA. The CDR3 protein is CSVSGGDNSPLHF. The CDR3 bases are TGCAGCGTTTCAGGGGGGGACAATTCACCCCTCCACTTT.

The rearrangement links TRBV28 to TRBJ2-6, with D perhaps matching TRBD1 or TRBD2 (5 bases each). The V gene lost 7 bases and the J gene lost 0 bases, with 19 bases spanning the gap. The CDR3 has 18 residues. Germline CDR1 reads MDHEN; CDR2 reads SYDVKM. For the CDR3, the DNA is TGTGCCAGCAAGAAACCCGGGACGTTCGTCTCTGGGGCCAACGTCCTGACTTTC. It codes for CASKKPGTFVSGANVLTF.

A note on this clone: The same CDR3 can be traced to other DNA sequences in this sample. The V call is TRBV5-1, the J call TRBJ1-2; 9 bases align to TRBD1. This CDR3 spans 14 amino acids. CDR1 SGHRS and CDR2 YFSETQ come from the germline V gene. V lost 3 bases to trimming and J lost 2 bases; unmatched junction nucleotides: 2. The CDR3 region has the DNA TGCGCCAGCAGCTCCGGGACAGGGAACTATGGCTACACCTTC. Translated: CASSSGTGNYGYTF.